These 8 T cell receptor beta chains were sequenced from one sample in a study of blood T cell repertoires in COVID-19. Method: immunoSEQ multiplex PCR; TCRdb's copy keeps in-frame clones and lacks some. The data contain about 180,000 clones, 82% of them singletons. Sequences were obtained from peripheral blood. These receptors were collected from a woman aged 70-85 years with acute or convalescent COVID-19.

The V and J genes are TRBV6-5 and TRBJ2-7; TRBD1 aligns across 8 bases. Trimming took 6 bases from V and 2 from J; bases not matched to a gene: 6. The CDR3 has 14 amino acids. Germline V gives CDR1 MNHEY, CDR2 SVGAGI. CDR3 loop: CASRRQGTAYEQYF. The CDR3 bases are TGTGCCAGCAGAAGACAGGGGACGGCCTACGAGCAGTACTTC.

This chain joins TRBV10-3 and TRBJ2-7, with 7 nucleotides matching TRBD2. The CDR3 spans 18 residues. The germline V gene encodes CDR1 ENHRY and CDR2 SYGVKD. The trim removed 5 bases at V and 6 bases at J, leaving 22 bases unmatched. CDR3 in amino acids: CAISSWSGGSIGGTEQYF. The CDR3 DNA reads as TGTGCCATCAGTAGCTGGTCGGGGGGTAGTATTGGCGGGACCGAGCAGTACTTC.

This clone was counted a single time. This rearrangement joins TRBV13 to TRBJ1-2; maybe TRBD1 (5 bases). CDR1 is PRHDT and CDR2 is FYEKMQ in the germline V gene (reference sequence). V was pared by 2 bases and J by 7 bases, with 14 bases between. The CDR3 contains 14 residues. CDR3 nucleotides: TGTGCCAGCAGCTTACTTGGGACTTCGGGTGGCTACACCTTC. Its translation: CASSLLGTSGGYTF.

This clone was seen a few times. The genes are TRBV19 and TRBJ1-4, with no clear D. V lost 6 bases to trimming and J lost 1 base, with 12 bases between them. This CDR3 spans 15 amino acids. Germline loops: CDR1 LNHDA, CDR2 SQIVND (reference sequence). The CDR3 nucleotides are TGTGCCAGTAGCCCTATCGGTGGAACTAATGAAAAACTGTTTTTT. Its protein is CASSPIGGTNEKLFF. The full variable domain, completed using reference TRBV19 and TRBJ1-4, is DGGITQSPKYLFRKEGQNVTLSCEQNLNHDAMYWYRQDPGQGLRLIYYSQIVNDFQKGDIAEGYSVSREKKESFPLTVTSAQKNPTAFYLCASSPIGGTNEKLFFGSGTQLSVL.

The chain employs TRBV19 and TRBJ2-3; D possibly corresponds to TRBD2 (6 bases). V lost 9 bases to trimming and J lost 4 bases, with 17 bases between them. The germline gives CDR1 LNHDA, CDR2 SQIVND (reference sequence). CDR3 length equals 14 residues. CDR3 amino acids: CASSSSEWADTQYF. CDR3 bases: TGTGCCAGCAGCTCTAGCGAGTGGGCAGATACGCAGTATTTT.

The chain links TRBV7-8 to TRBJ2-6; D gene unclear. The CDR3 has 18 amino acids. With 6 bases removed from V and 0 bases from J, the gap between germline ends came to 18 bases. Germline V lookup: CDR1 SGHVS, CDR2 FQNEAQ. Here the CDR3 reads CASSYYLTVVSGANVLTF. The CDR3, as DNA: TGTGCCAGCAGTTATTATTTAACGGTCGTCTCTGGGGCCAACGTCCTGACTTTC.

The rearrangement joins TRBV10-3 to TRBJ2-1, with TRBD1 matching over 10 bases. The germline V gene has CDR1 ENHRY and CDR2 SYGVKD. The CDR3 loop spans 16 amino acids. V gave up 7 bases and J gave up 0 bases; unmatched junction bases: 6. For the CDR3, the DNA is TGTGCCATCATGGACAGGGGGTCGAGCTCCTACAATGAGCAGTTCTTC. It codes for CAIMDRGSSSYNEQFF.

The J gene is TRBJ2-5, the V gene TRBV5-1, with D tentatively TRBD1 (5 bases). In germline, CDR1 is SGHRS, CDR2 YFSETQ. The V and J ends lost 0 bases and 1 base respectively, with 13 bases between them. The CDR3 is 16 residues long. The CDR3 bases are TGCGCCAGCAGCTTGGGTGCGACAGCCATCCAAGAGACCCAGTACTTC. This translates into CASSLGATAIQETQYF.